This T cell receptor beta chain was captured by sequencing in a study of cytomegalovirus exposure and HLA in healthy donors. Study-wide results and limits: TCR beta V- and J-gene trimming, according to a later analysis, was linked to a missense DCLRE1C variant. Later analysis identified 15,000 to 20,000 TCR beta sequences associated with HLA alleles, using a false discovery rate threshold of 0.05.

The CDR3 is made up of 14 amino acids. Looked up from germline, CDR1 is MNHEY and CDR2 is SMNVEV (reference sequence). With 6 bases removed from V and 9 bases from J, the gap between germline ends came to 18 bases. A note on this clone: What it binds is not known.

This PCR relied on a set of 60 Vbeta primers and 13 Jbeta primers. TCRdb's copy holds only in-frame clones and misses some; the assay was immunoSEQ multiplex PCR. The sample includes about 190,000 clones, over 80% of them seen just once. The sequenced material came from PBMCs. The chain combines TRBV27 with TRBJ1-5; a weak D match, TRBD1 (6 bases). This clonotype originated in a man aged 25-45 years in good health and CMV-seronegative. The CDR3 bases are TGTGCCAGCAGCCCTTTAACAGGGAGATGGCCCCAGCATTTT. This sequence encodes CASSPLTGRWPQHF.